One sample yielded the 24 T cell receptor beta chains listed below, sequenced in a study of T cell responses to AZD1222 COVID-19 vaccine. The method was immunoSEQ multiplex PCR; TCRdb's version includes in-frame clones alone and lacks a portion of them. The sample includes about 66,000 clones, 65% to 80% seen only once; the top ten take approximately 3.5%. Specimen: peripheral blood, collected 28 days after the second AZD1222 dose. The receptor set was obtained from an adult who received the AZD1222 COVID-19 vaccine.

V gene TRBV11-2 combines with J gene TRBJ1-6; tentative D call: TRBD1 (5 bases). Germline CDR1 and CDR2: SGHAT and FQNNGV. The germline V and J ends were trimmed by 0 bases and 8 bases, with 5 bases remaining between them. The CDR3 contains 13 residues. The CDR3: CASSLEGDSPLHF. The CDR3 DNA sequence: TGTGCCAGCAGCTTAGAAGGGGATTCACCCCTCCACTTT.

The V gene is TRBV20-1, the J gene TRBJ2-7; TRBD2 is a possible D gene (6 bases). The CDR3 is 11 amino acids. Germline V lookup: CDR1 DFQATT, CDR2 SNEGSKA (reference sequence). Trimming removed 5 bases at V and 7 bases at J, with 12 bases between. CDR3 coding DNA: TGCAGTGCTCCCGGGAGCAGGGAGCAGTACTTC. This codes for CSAPGSREQYF.

The chain couples TRBV19 to TRBJ2-6; D gene unclear. The V gene lost 2 bases and the J gene lost 0 bases, with 5 bases spanning the gap. The CDR3 is made up of 15 amino acids. CDR1 is LNHDA, CDR2 SQIVND, per germline (reference sequence). CDR3 residues: CASSIRSSGANVLTF. The CDR3 coding sequence is TGTGCCAGTAGTATACGTAGCTCTGGGGCCAACGTCCTGACTTTC.

For this clone: Mismatch with germline at one junction end may stem from a read error. This chain links TRBV28 with TRBJ1-2; the D gene is possibly TRBD1 (6 bases). Per the germline V gene, CDR1 is MDHEN and CDR2 is SYDVKM. This CDR3 comprises 11 residues. The CDR3 nucleotides read TGTGCCAGCACTTTAGGGGGACGCTACACCTTC. Its translation is CASTLGGRYTF.

This rearrangement joins TRBV15 to TRBJ1-6; no firm D call. CDR1 and CDR2 (germline): LNHNV, YYDKDF (reference sequence). With 6 bases removed from V and 4 bases from J, the gap between germline ends came to 7 bases. This CDR3 has 13 amino acids. CDR3 sequence: CATRSDYNSPLHF. The CDR3 nucleotides are TGTGCCACCAGGTCAGATTATAATTCACCCCTCCACTTT.

The J gene is TRBJ1-2, the V gene TRBV6-5, with no clear D. The germline V and J ends were trimmed by 2 bases and 10 bases, with 17 bases remaining between them. This CDR3 is 14 amino acids long. CDR1 and CDR2 (germline): MNHEY, SVGAGI. DNA for the CDR3: TGTGCCAGCAGTTACCTATCGCAGGCTAGGCTCTACACCTTC. It specifies CASSYLSQARLYTF.

This chain joins TRBV27 and TRBJ2-7; 7 bases are a match to TRBD2. Trimming cost V 5 bases and J 3 bases; bases outside gene matches: 10. The germline V gene encodes CDR1 MNHEY and CDR2 SMNVEV (reference sequence). The CDR3 has 15 residues. The DNA for the CDR3 is TGTGCCAGCAGTCGGATCGTCGGCGGGGGCTACGAGCAGTACTTC. It specifies CASSRIVGGGYEQYF.

CDR3 residues: CASSLQLAGDTQYF. The CDR3 nucleotides are TGTGCCAGCAGCTTACAGCTAGCCGGCGACACCCAGTACTTC. This chain connects TRBV11-2 to TRBJ2-5, with a tentative D call TRBD2 (5 bases). From germline, CDR1 is SGHAT and CDR2 FQNNGV. The CDR3 has 14 amino acids. The germline V and J ends were trimmed by 2 bases and 8 bases, with 15 bases remaining between them.

The chain uses TRBV15 and TRBJ1-5; a possible D gene is TRBD1 (6 bases). The germline V and J ends were trimmed by 0 bases and 10 bases, with 19 bases remaining between them. Per germline, CDR1 LNHNV and CDR2 YYDKDF (reference sequence). This CDR3 has 16 residues. CDR3 loop: CATSREKTGTKSPQHF. DNA for the CDR3: TGTGCCACCAGCAGAGAGAAGACAGGAACTAAAAGTCCCCAGCATTTT.

The chain couples TRBV18 to TRBJ1-5; D perhaps matches TRBD1 (5 bases). V was cut by 3 bases and J by 8 bases, with 17 bases left in between. CDR1 and CDR2 (germline): KGHSH, LQKENI. This CDR3 is 15 amino acids long. The CDR3 DNA is TGTGCCAGCTCACCGGGGGACGGCTCGGGGAAGCCCCAGCATTTT. Residues: CASSPGDGSGKPQHF.

CDR3 DNA: TGCAGCGTTGAGGGTTCGGGGTACACTGAAGCTTTCTTT. As protein: CSVEGSGYTEAFF. The V and J genes are TRBV29-1 and TRBJ1-1; D is unclear. Germline V gene sequence: CDR1 SQVTM, CDR2 ANQGSEA. V shed 3 bases and J shed 3 bases, with 11 bases lying between them. The CDR3 sequence is 13 residues long.

This clone showed up just once. The V and J genes are TRBV5-1 and TRBJ2-1; D might be TRBD1 (6 bases). Germline assignment: CDR1 SGHRS and CDR2 YFSETQ. V gave up 1 base and J gave up 4 bases, with 9 bases separating them. This CDR3 spans 14 amino acids. In DNA, the CDR3 is TGCGCCAGCAGCTTGACCGGACAGTACAATGAGCAGTTCTTC. It translates to CASSLTGQYNEQFF.

The chain joins TRBV3-1 (or the pseudogene TRBV3-2) to TRBJ1-5, with 8 bases lining up with TRBD1. Losses at the gene ends were 1 base for V and 6 bases for J; bases not matched to a gene: 8. This CDR3 is built from 16 residues. Germline V gives CDR1 LGHDT, CDR2 YNNKEL (reference sequence). The CDR3, as DNA: TGTGCCAGCAGCCAAGGGACAGGGCCGTCTAGTCAGCCCCAGCATTTT. The encoded protein is CASSQGTGPSSQPQHF.

The sample holds a few counts of this clone. The chain combines TRBV6-6 with TRBJ2-1; 9 bases align to TRBD2. CDR1 and CDR2 (germline): MNHNY, SVGAGI (reference sequence). The CDR3 extends over 14 amino acids. V shed 8 bases and J 3 bases; nucleotides not matched to a gene: 5. CDR3 region: CASGGAGGYNEQFF. The DNA for the CDR3 is TGTGCCAGCGGGGGAGCGGGGGGCTACAATGAGCAGTTCTTC.

The rearrangement links TRBV11-3 to TRBJ2-7; a weak D match, TRBD2 (5 bases). The germline V gene encodes CDR1 SGHNT and CDR2 YENEEA. The CDR3 loop spans 14 amino acids. The V end was cut by 6 bases, the J end by 0 bases, with 12 bases between. DNA of the CDR3: TGTGCCAGCAGTTTCGGGGTGAGCTCCTACGAGCAGTACTTC. Translated, it gives CASSFGVSSYEQYF. The full variable domain, in which reference TRBV11-3 and TRBJ2-7 provide the parts outside the CDR3, is EAGVVQSPRYKIIEKKQPVAFWCNPISGHNTLYWYLQNLGQGPELLIRYENEEAVDDSQLPKDRFSAERLKGVDSTLKIQPAELGDSAVYLCASSFGVSSYEQYFGPGTRLTVT.

This clone was seen just once. The chain employs TRBV2 and TRBJ1-3; TRBD1 matches at 9 bases. V dropped 11 bases and J dropped 4; count of bases not matched to a gene: 3. CDR3 length: 12 amino acids. CDR1 is SNHLY, CDR2 FYNNEI, per germline. CDR3 residues: CAGTGLGNTIYF. Here the CDR3 DNA reads TGTGCCGGGACAGGGCTCGGAAACACCATATATTTT.

This chain joins TRBV6-2 or TRBV6-3 and TRBJ1-2; D not certain. The germline V gene has CDR1 MNHEY and CDR2 SVGEGT. This CDR3 contains 14 residues. V lost 2 bases and J 8 bases, leaving 15 bases between the germline ends. This CDR3 reads CASSYPPLQAGYTF. DNA for the CDR3: TGTGCCAGCAGTTACCCTCCTTTGCAGGCGGGCTACACCTTC.

The CDR3 DNA sequence: TGTGCCAGCAGCTTAGCCCCGGAGGCGGCCTACGAGCAGTACTTC. Translation: CASSLAPEAAYEQYF. The V gene is TRBV11-2, the J gene TRBJ2-7; D perhaps matches TRBD2 (5 bases). The V gene's germline CDR1 is SGHAT and CDR2 FQNNGV. Trimming shortened V by 1 base and J by 2 bases, and 12 bases separated the two germline ends. This CDR3 is built from 15 residues.

The V and J genes are TRBV27 and TRBJ1-6, with 7 positions matching TRBD1. With 4 bases clipped from V and 8 bases from J, the junction kept 5 bases outside the gene matches. Germline V lookup: CDR1 MNHEY, CDR2 SMNVEV (reference sequence). This CDR3 has 14 amino acids. The CDR3: CASSSRQGYSPLHF. CDR3 coding DNA: TGTGCCAGCAGTTCAAGACAGGGTTATTCACCCCTCCACTTT.

The V and J genes are TRBV6-1 and TRBJ1-6, with D perhaps TRBD1 (5 bases). Germline-derived CDR1 and CDR2 are MNHNS and SASEGT. This CDR3 region has 16 residues. Trimming stripped 1 base from V and 6 bases from J, with 13 bases between. The CDR3 region is CASSEVGFRANSPLHF. The CDR3 nucleotides read TGTGCCAGCAGTGAAGTCGGTTTCAGGGCTAATTCACCCCTCCACTTT.

This sequence joins TRBV7-2 and TRBJ2-7; 7 nucleotides match TRBD2. Germline trimming cut 7 bases from V and 1 base from J; bases unmatched to any gene: 10. In germline, CDR1 is SGHTA, CDR2 FQGNSA. This CDR3 spans 15 amino acids. Here the CDR3 reads CASTPGGSLSYEQYF. CDR3 coding DNA: TGTGCCAGCACCCCGGGGGGTTCTTTATCCTACGAGCAGTACTTC.

This clone was observed a single time. The chain has TRBV5-1 and TRBJ2-3; 10 bases agree with TRBD2. Germline V gives CDR1 SGHRS, CDR2 YFSETQ. This CDR3 region has 16 residues. Trimming removed 4 bases from V and 6 bases from J; junction bases left unmatched: 11. The CDR3 loop reads CASSANLAGGLDTQYF. The CDR3 DNA follows: TGCGCCAGCAGCGCAAACTTAGCGGGGGGCCTCGATACGCAGTATTTT.

The rearrangement uses TRBV11-2 and TRBJ2-1, with a possible D match to TRBD2 (5 bases). In germline, CDR1 is SGHAT, CDR2 FQNNGV. The CDR3 length is 11 residues. Between the trimmed V and J ends, which lost 3 bases and 14 bases, there was a span of 11 bases. DNA for the CDR3: TGTGCCAGCAGCTTTAGATCGGGGAAGTTCTTC. Protein: CASSFRSGKFF.

The J gene is TRBJ1-5, the V gene TRBV6-5; D call uncertain. CDR1 and CDR2 from the germline V gene are MNHEY and SVGAGI. The CDR3 has 14 residues. The ends were cut back, 5 bases at V and 3 bases at J, with 11 bases in the middle. In DNA, the CDR3 is TGTGCCAGCAGTCCCCAAGGGAACAATCAGCCCCAGCATTTT. It specifies CASSPQGNNQPQHF.